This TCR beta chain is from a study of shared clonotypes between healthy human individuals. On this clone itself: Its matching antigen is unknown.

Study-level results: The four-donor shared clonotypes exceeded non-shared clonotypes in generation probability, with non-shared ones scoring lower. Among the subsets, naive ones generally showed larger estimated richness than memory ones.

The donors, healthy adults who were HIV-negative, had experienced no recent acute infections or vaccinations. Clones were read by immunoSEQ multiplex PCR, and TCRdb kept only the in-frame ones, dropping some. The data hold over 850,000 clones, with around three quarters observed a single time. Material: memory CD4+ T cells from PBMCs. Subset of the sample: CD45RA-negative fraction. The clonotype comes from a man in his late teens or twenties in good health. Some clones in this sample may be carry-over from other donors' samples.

CDR3 in amino acids: CATSRDPSGELFF. CDR3 nucleotide sequence: TGTGCCACCAGCAGAGACCCATCCGGGGAGCTGTTTTTT. V gene TRBV15 combines with J gene TRBJ2-2; D ambiguous. Germline loops: CDR1 LNHNV, CDR2 YYDKDF (reference sequence). The CDR3 has 13 amino acids. V was pared by 0 bases and J by 6 bases, with 5 bases between.